Sequencing of this T cell receptor beta chain was carried out in a study of chemoradiotherapy in HPV16-positive cancers (dated by TCRdb to between 2021 and 2022). Notes on the research overall: Candidate HPV-specific T-cell clones and common TCR motifs were defined by functional T-cell assays performed on cells from a couple of HPV16-positive patients. The candidate HPV-specific TCRs and motifs were then tracked in TCR repertoires from under 100 patients with HPV-related cancers. The study asked whether T-cell immunity to the HPV oncoproteins E6 and E7 changes during chemoradiotherapy and whether this immunity affects survival. Broad study findings and their caveats: Only a couple of HPV16-positive patients were used to derive the functional definition of HPV-specific T cells, and the survival association was reported for HPV16-positive patients. Improved recurrence-free survival in HPV16-positive patients was associated with expansion of HPV-responsive T cells during chemoradiotherapy. Expansion of candidate HPV-specific clones and E7-related TCR motifs was observed in the tumor microenvironment during treatment, whereas no such expansion was observed for non-HPV-specific T cells.

This clone has more than one count but fewer than ten. Its antigen target is currently unknown. No qualities accompany the bases; no much larger clone lies one base away. The receptor library was made with the immunoSEQ multiplex PCR assay. TCRdb took over this immuneACCESS table, retaining in-frame rearrangements with V and J assigned. Such tables are incomplete; in checked studies, under half of the missing clones stem from an unresolved V gene, and the remainder is unexplained. The sample records fewer than 15,000 clones, less than 80% of which are singletons. The top ten constitute more than 7.5% of the sample. Repertoires were sampled repeatedly over the course of chemoradiotherapy, so clonal expansion could be followed in the tumor microenvironment. The CDR3 contains 12 residues, cysteine and phenylalanine counted. Only the CDR3 DNA stays, 36 bases, in frame from base 1. According to the germline V gene, CDR1 reads ENHRY and CDR2 reads SYGVKD. Between the V and J ends, shortened by 4 bases and 7 bases respectively, the junction contains 7 bases.

The clonotype was recovered from a human donor with HPV-associated anogenital cancer. The chain uses TRBV10-3 and TRBJ1-4; a weak D assignment points to TRBD1 (5 bases agree). Sampling was performed from a patient who underwent chemoradiotherapy. The CDR3: CAISGGGEKLFF. The nucleotides read TGTGCCATCAGTGGGGGGGGTGAAAAACTGTTTTTT.